Listed below are T cell receptor beta chains from one sample, sequenced in a study of T-cell memory formation after mild COVID-19. TCRdb re-analysed the 5' RACE reads in MiXCR, keeping a single row per CDR3 protein. The table records about 250,000 distinct CDR3 sequences, under 20% of them present only once. What was sequenced was PBMCs or a T cell subset sorted from them (not recorded which). The receptors derive from a man aged 18-30 years who had mild COVID-19 (a few samples of this study predate the infection). Cell type and time point are not known. Each CDR3 is given with its conserved first and last residue. D genes are given only for firm matches. Clone size is shown for a subset of rows, as once, few, many or a class of expanded clone.

clone_size	d_call	v_call	j_call	cdr3_aa	cdr3_nt
few	NA	TRBV12-3/TRBV12-4	TRBJ2-7	CASSWALAYEQYF	TGTGCCAGCAGTTGGGCCCTCGCCTACGAGCAGTACTTC
many	NA	TRBV11-1	TRBJ2-3	CASSSGTSSTDTQYF	TGTGCCAGCAGCTCTGGGACGTCTAGCACAGATACGCAGTATTTT
few	NA	TRBV10-2	TRBJ1-1	CASSEAVTEAFF	TGCGCCAGCAGTGAGGCAGTCACTGAAGCTTTCTTT
few	TRBD1	TRBV5-1	TRBJ1-2	CASSLSSGGYDGYTF	TGCGCCAGCAGCTTGTCGTCAGGGGGCTACGATGGCTACACCTTC
few	TRBD1	TRBV5-1	TRBJ2-5	CASSLNRDRGTKTQYF	TGCGCCAGCAGCTTGAACCGGGACAGGGGAACTAAGACCCAGTACTTC
NA	NA	TRBV20-1	TRBJ2-3	CSARDMSTDTQYF	TGCAGTGCTAGAGATATGAGCACAGATACGCAGTATTTT
few	TRBD2	TRBV5-1	TRBJ2-3	CASSKVAGSSTDTQYF	TGCGCCAGCAGCAAAGTAGCGGGGTCTAGCACAGATACGCAGTATTTT
NA	NA	TRBV6-4	TRBJ1-1	CASRTGLTEAFF	TGTGCCAGCCGTACAGGGCTCACTGAAGCTTTCTTT
few	TRBD2	TRBV6-1	TRBJ2-2	CASSEAYGGTGELFF	TGTGCCAGCAGTGAAGCGTACGGGGGGACCGGGGAGCTGTTTTTT
NA	NA	TRBV6-1	TRBJ2-1	CASSEDRFSYNEQFF	TGTGCCAGCAGTGAAGACAGGTTCTCCTACAATGAGCAGTTCTTC
NA	NA	TRBV5-5	TRBJ2-5	CASSLEGRAETQYF	TGTGCCAGCAGCTTGGAAGGCAGGGCAGAGACCCAGTACTTC
many	NA	TRBV12-5	TRBJ2-5	CASGFGEETQYF	TGTGCTAGTGGTTTTGGGGAGGAGACCCAGTACTTC
few	NA	TRBV7-6	TRBJ2-3	CASSPRASDSTDTQYF	TGTGCCAGCAGCCCTCGAGCTAGCGATAGCACAGATACGCAGTATTTT
NA	NA	TRBV6-6	TRBJ2-4	CASGDSNIQYF	TGTGCCAGCGGGGACTCGAACATTCAGTACTTC
NA	NA	TRBV6-1	TRBJ2-4	CASSRRALAKNIQYF	TGTGCCAGCAGTCGCCGAGCCCTGGCCAAAAACATTCAGTACTTC
NA	NA	TRBV12-3/TRBV12-4	TRBJ2-3	CASSLRWTQYF	TGTGCCAGCAGTTTGAGGTGGACGCAGTATTTT
NA	TRBD1	TRBV5-1	TRBJ1-1	CASSLDGQGARWSEAFF	TGCGCCAGCAGCTTGGACGGACAGGGGGCCCGTTGGAGTGAAGCTTTCTTT
few	TRBD2	TRBV4-3	TRBJ2-3	CASSPVAGRGADTQYF	TGCGCCAGCAGCCCAGTAGCGGGACGGGGAGCAGATACGCAGTATTTT
NA	NA	TRBV20-1	TRBJ2-1	CSAHLGVTSYNEQFF	TGCAGTGCTCATTTAGGGGTGACCTCCTACAATGAGCAGTTCTTC
many	NA	TRBV6-5	TRBJ2-2	CASSSQGSGELFF	TGTGCCAGCAGTTCTCAGGGGTCCGGGGAGCTGTTTTTT
many	TRBD1	TRBV5-1	TRBJ2-3	CASSSQGATDTQYF	TGCGCCAGCAGCTCACAGGGGGCTACAGATACGCAGTATTTT
NA	NA	TRBV18	TRBJ2-5	CASSPTEGETQYF	TGTGCCAGCTCACCGACAGAGGGGGAGACCCAGTACTTC
few	NA	TRBV5-1	TRBJ2-2	CASSLLTNTGELFF	TGCGCCAGCAGCTTGTTAACGAACACCGGGGAGCTGTTTTTT
NA	TRBD2	TRBV7-8	TRBJ2-3	CASSLHRGGPRSTDTQYF	TGTGCCAGCAGCTTACATCGGGGGGGCCCTAGAAGCACAGATACGCAGTATTTT
NA	NA	TRBV12-3/TRBV12-4	TRBJ2-3	CASTSRGGDTQYF	TGTGCCAGCACCTCGCGGGGAGGAGATACGCAGTATTTT
few	NA	TRBV4-2	TRBJ2-7	CASRGATYEQYF	TGTGCCAGCCGGGGGGCAACCTACGAGCAGTACTTC
few	NA	TRBV5-4	TRBJ2-1	CASSLAGREGDEQFF	TGTGCCAGCAGCTTGGCCGGCAGGGAAGGCGATGAGCAGTTCTTC
NA	TRBD2	TRBV20-1	TRBJ2-7	CSAEQGAGDEQYF	TGCAGTGCAGAGCAGGGAGCGGGAGACGAGCAGTACTTC
NA	TRBD1	TRBV19	TRBJ1-5	CASSIHRSLTGLSNQPQHF	TGTGCCAGTAGTATACATCGGTCCCTGACAGGGCTCAGCAATCAGCCCCAGCATTTT
few	TRBD2	TRBV3-1	TRBJ2-5	CASSQDIGGAKETQYF	TGTGCCAGCAGCCAAGATATCGGGGGGGCAAAAGAGACCCAGTACTTC
NA	NA	TRBV4-1	TRBJ1-5	CASSQELSPSNQPQHF	TGCGCCAGCAGCCAAGAACTCAGCCCGAGCAATCAGCCCCAGCATTTT
NA	TRBD1	TRBV5-1	TRBJ1-5	CASSLGTGNYNQPQHF	TGCGCCAGCAGCTTGGGGACAGGAAACTACAATCAGCCCCAGCATTTT
NA	NA	TRBV4-1	TRBJ2-5	CASSQDITYLYQETQYF	TGCGCCAGCAGCCAAGATATCACTTATCTGTACCAAGAGACCCAGTACTTC
NA	NA	TRBV5-1	TRBJ2-3	CASSPGVGRDSDTQYF	TGCGCCAGCAGCCCGGGTGTCGGAAGGGACTCAGATACGCAGTATTTT
NA	NA	TRBV5-1	TRBJ2-5	CAKPKRVHQETQYF	TGCGCCAAACCTAAGAGGGTCCACCAAGAGACCCAGTACTTC
NA	NA	TRBV20-1	TRBJ1-2	CSAYITGTSYGYTF	TGCAGTGCTTATATTACCGGGACCTCCTATGGCTACACCTTC